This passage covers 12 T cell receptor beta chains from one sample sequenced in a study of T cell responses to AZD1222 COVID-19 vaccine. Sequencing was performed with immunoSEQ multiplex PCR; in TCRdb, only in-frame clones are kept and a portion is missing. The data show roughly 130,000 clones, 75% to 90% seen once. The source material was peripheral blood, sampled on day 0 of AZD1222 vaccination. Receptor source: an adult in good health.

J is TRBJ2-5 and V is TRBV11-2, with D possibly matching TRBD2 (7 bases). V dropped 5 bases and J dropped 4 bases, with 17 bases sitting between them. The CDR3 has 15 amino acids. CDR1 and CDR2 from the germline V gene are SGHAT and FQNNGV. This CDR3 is CASSGPGGARETQYF. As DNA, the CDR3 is TGTGCCAGCAGCGGTCCGGGGGGCGCTCGAGAGACCCAGTACTTC.

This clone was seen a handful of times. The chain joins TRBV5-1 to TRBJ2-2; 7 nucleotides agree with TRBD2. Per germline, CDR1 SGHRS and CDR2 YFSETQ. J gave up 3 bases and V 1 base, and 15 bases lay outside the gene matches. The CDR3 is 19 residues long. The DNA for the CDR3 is TGCGCCAGCAGCTTGTTTGTTTCCGCCATTGGGGGGGACACCGGGGAGCTGTTTTTT. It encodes CASSLFVSAIGGDTGELFF.

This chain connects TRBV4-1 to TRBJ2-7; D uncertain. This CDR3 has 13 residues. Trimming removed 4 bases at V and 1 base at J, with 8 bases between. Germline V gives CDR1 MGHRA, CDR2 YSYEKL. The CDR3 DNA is TGCGCCAGCAGCCTCCAGGCGTCCTACGAGCAGTACTTC. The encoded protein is CASSLQASYEQYF.

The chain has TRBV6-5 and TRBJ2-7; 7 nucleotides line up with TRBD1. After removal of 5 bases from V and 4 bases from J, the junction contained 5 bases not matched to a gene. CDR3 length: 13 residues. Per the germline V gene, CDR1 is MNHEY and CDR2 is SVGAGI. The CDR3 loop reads CASSKTGEYEQYF. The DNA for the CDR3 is TGTGCCAGCAGTAAAACAGGGGAGTACGAGCAGTACTTC.

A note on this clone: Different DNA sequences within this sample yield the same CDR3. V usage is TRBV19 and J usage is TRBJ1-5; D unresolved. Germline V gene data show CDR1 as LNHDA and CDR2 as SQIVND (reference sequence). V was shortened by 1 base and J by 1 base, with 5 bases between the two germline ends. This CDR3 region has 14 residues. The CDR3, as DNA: TGTGCCAGTAGTATAGGTGGGAGCAATCAGCCCCAGCATTTT. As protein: CASSIGGSNQPQHF.

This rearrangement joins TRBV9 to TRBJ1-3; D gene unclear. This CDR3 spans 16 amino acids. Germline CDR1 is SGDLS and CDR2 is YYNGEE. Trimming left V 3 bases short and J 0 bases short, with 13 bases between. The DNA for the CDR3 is TGTGCCAGCAGCGCTTGGACCGGAATCTCTGGAAACACCATATATTTT. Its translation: CASSAWTGISGNTIYF.

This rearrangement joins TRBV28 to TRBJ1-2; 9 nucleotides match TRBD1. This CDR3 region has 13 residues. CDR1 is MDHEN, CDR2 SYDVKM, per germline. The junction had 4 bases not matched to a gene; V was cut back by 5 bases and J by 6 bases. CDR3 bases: TGTGCCAGCAGTGCCGGGACAGGGAATGGCTACACCTTC. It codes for CASSAGTGNGYTF.

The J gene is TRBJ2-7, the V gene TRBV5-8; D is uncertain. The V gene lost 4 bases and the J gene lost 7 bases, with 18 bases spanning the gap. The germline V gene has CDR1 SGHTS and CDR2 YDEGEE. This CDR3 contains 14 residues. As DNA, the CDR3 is TGTGCCAGCAGCCCGCGGACGACGGGTTGGGAGCAGTACTTC. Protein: CASSPRTTGWEQYF.

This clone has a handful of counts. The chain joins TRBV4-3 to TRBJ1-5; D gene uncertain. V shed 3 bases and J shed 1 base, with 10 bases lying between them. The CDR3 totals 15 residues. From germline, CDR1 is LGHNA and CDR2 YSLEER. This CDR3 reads CASSQGLPSNQPQHF. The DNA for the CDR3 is TGCGCCAGCAGCCAGGGGTTACCCAGCAATCAGCCCCAGCATTTT.

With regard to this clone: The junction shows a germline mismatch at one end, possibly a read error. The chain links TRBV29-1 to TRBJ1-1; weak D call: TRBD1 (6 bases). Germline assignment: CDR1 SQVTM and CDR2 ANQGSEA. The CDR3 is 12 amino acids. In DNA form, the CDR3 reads TGCAGCGTTGATAGTGCGACAGGAATCCGGGCCTTT. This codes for CSVDSATGIRAF.

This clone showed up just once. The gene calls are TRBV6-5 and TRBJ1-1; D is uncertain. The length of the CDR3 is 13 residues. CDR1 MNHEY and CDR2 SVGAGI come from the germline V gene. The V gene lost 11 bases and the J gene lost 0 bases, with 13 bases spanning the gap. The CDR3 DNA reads TGTGCCTACGGACTGGAGTTGAACACTGAAGCTTTCTTT. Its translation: CAYGLELNTEAFF.

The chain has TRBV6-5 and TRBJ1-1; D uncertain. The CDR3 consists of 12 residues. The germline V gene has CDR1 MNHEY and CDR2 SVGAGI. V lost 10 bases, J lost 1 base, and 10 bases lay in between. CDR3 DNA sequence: TGTGCCATTAGGCGCGGGAACACTGAAGCTTTCTTT. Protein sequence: CAIRRGNTEAFF.